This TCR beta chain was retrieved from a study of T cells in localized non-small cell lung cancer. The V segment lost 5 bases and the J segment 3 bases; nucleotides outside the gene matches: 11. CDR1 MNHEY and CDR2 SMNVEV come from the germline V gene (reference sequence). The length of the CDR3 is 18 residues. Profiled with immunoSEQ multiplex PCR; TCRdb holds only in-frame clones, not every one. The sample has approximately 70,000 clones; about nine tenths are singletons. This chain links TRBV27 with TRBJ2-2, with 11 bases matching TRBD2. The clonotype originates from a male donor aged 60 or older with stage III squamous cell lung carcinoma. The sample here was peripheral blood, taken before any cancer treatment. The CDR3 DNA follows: TGTGCCAGCAGTACAGGGTGGGGGACTAGCGGTGACACCGGGGAGCTGTTTTTT. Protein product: CASSTGWGTSGDTGELFF.